What follows are 31 T cell receptor beta chains derived from one specimen sequenced in a study of T cells in narcolepsy. This table comes from immunoSEQ multiplex PCR, and its TCRdb copy is limited to in-frame clones, with some not included. The repertoire holds approximately 23,000 clones, 65% to 90% seen once, with about a tenth in the top ten. Sequencing used memory (CD45RA-) CD4+ T cells from blood. The receptors stem from a human donor in good health.

CDR3 nucleotide sequence: TGTGCCAGCAGCCCGGGCTTTACGGGAGGCTACACCTTC. It encodes CASSPGFTGGYTF. The chain employs TRBV5-4 and TRBJ1-2; no clear D gene. Per germline, CDR1 SGHNT and CDR2 YYREEE (reference sequence). This CDR3 has 13 residues. With 4 bases removed from V and 8 bases from J, the gap between germline ends came to 15 bases.

The chain carries TRBV2 and TRBJ2-7; D not certain. Germline V gives CDR1 SNHLY, CDR2 FYNNEI. Trimming shortened V by 11 bases and J by 0 bases, and 11 bases separated the two germline ends. CDR3 length: 12 residues. The DNA for the CDR3 is TGTGCCGGCATGCGGAGCTCCTACGAGCAGTACTTC. This codes for CAGMRSSYEQYF.

The V gene is TRBV19, the J gene TRBJ2-7; D not certain. The V end was cut by 3 bases, the J end by 6 bases, with 21 bases between. The CDR3 is made up of 16 amino acids. The germline gives CDR1 LNHDA, CDR2 SQIVND (reference sequence). The chain's CDR3 is CASSIRSSLRLGEQYF. The DNA of the CDR3 is TGTGCCAGTAGTATCCGCTCGTCCCTCCGATTGGGCGAGCAGTACTTC.

The CDR3 spells CASSFIPGQGADGYTF. CDR3 DNA: TGTGCCAGCAGCTTTATACCGGGACAGGGGGCGGATGGCTACACCTTC. The gene calls are TRBV7-9 and TRBJ1-2; TRBD1 matches at 12 bases. J gave up 6 bases and V 3 bases, and 8 bases lay outside the gene matches. This CDR3 spans 16 amino acids. Germline-derived CDR1 and CDR2 are SEHNR and FQNEAQ (reference sequence).

This clone has more than one count but fewer than ten. A junction boundary mismatches the germline segment, possibly from a read error. J is TRBJ2-7 and V is TRBV4-1; tentative D call: TRBD2 (5 bases). Germline-derived CDR1 and CDR2 are MGHRA and YSYEKL. The CDR3 contains 15 residues. This chain's CDR3 is CASSQDTSGNYEQYF. CDR3 DNA sequence: TGTGCCAGCAGCCAAGATACCAGCGGCAACTACGAGCAGTACTTC.

V and J are TRBV28 and TRBJ2-1; TRBD2 agrees at 14 bases. Per the germline V gene, CDR1 is MDHEN and CDR2 is SYDVKM. This CDR3 is 21 amino acids long. V lost 5 bases and J lost 0; bases outside the gene matches: 15. This CDR3 reads CASSPYPGTSGRRSSYNEQFF. For the CDR3, the DNA is TGTGCCAGCAGTCCTTACCCCGGGACTAGCGGGAGAAGGTCCTCCTACAATGAGCAGTTCTTC. Full variable domain (outside the CDR3, taken from reference TRBV28 and TRBJ2-1): DVKVTQSSRYLVKRTGEKVFLECVQDMDHENMFWYRQDPGLGLRLIYFSYDVKMKEKGDIPEGYSVSREKKERFSLILESASTNQTSMYLCASSPYPGTSGRRSSYNEQFFGPGTRLTVL.

This chain links TRBV9 with TRBJ2-7; 8 bases are a match to TRBD1. Trimming took 4 bases from V and 5 from J; bases not matched to a gene: 11. This CDR3 has 15 residues. Germline V CDR1 and CDR2: SGDLS, YYNGEE. The CDR3 loop reads CASSQGQDLAHEQYF. The CDR3 bases are TGTGCCAGCAGCCAGGGACAGGATTTGGCCCACGAGCAGTACTTC.

The V call is TRBV7-6, the J call TRBJ2-1; 9 bases agree with TRBD1. The V and J ends lost 1 base and 2 bases, in that order; junction bases with no gene match: 3. Looked up from germline, CDR1 is SGHVS and CDR2 is FNYEAQ. There are 16 residues in the CDR3. This chain's CDR3 is CASSLEGDRAYNEQFF. CDR3 DNA sequence: TGTGCCAGCAGCTTAGAGGGGGACAGGGCCTACAATGAGCAGTTCTTC.

The chain has TRBV5-8 and TRBJ1-2, with 7 bases matching TRBD1. Germline CDR1 SGHTS, CDR2 YDEGEE. This CDR3 comprises 18 residues. V was pared by 5 bases and J by 4 bases, with 20 bases of the junction left unmatched. The CDR3 loop is CASSGSGFGQDFSYGYTF. The CDR3 DNA sequence: TGTGCCAGCAGTGGCTCCGGGTTTGGACAGGACTTTTCCTATGGCTACACCTTC. Together with reference TRBV5-8 and TRBJ1-2, the CDR3 gives the full variable domain: EAGVTQSPTHLIKTRGQQATLRCSPISGHTSVYWYQQALGLGLQFLLWYDEGEERNRGNFPPRFSGRQFPNYSSELNVNALELEDSALYLCASSGSGFGQDFSYGYTFGSGTRLTVV.

V usage is TRBV5-6 and J usage is TRBJ2-5; 7 nucleotides match TRBD1. V gave up 4 bases and J gave up 2 bases; unmatched junction bases: 5. Germline V gene sequence: CDR1 SGHDT, CDR2 YYEEEE. This CDR3 comprises 14 residues. CDR3 amino acids: CASSQGQPQETQYF. The DNA of the CDR3 is TGTGCCAGCAGCCAGGGACAGCCACAAGAGACCCAGTACTTC.

The rearrangement joins TRBV5-1 to TRBJ2-1, with 11 bases identical to TRBD2. Trimming at V came to 1 base and at J to 0 bases, leaving 18 bases not matched to a gene. This CDR3 comprises 22 residues. Looked up from germline, CDR1 is SGHRS and CDR2 is YFSETQ. The CDR3 spells CASSLWLTTQLAGVTSYNEQFF. CDR3 coding DNA: TGCGCCAGCAGCTTGTGGTTAACGACACAACTAGCGGGAGTTACCTCCTACAATGAGCAGTTCTTC. The variable domain in full, with the rest retrieved from reference TRBV5-1 and TRBJ2-1, is KAGVTQTPRYLIKTRGQQVTLSCSPISGHRSVSWYQQTPGQGLQFLFEYFSETQRNKGNFPGRFSGRQFSNSRSEMNVSTLELGDSALYLCASSLWLTTQLAGVTSYNEQFFGPGTRLTVL.

The chain carries TRBV30 and TRBJ1-5, with 8 bases fitting TRBD1. This CDR3 is 13 amino acids long. V lost 5 bases to trimming and J lost 3 bases; unmatched junction nucleotides: 3. Germline V CDR1 and CDR2: GTSNPN, SVGIG (reference sequence). This CDR3 is CAWAGGTNQPQHF. As DNA, the CDR3 is TGTGCCTGGGCAGGGGGCACCAATCAGCCCCAGCATTTT.

This clone was recorded a few times. This chain uses TRBV30 with TRBJ1-2; D call uncertain. Deletions cut 3 bases from V and 5 bases from J, with 16 bases between. Looked up from germline, CDR1 is GTSNPN and CDR2 is SVGIG (reference sequence). The CDR3 covers 14 residues. CDR3 DNA sequence: TGTGCCTGGAGCTGGAGTGAACTGACTTATGGCTACACCTTC. Residues: CAWSWSELTYGYTF.

This clone came up a few times. The J gene is TRBJ2-2, the V gene TRBV6-6, with 9 bases that match TRBD1. Germline V gene sequence: CDR1 MNHNY, CDR2 SVGAGI (reference sequence). The V and J ends lost 7 bases and 2 bases, in that order; junction bases with no gene match: 8. The CDR3 runs to 16 residues. The CDR3 DNA reads as TGTGCCAGCACCGACGGGGGACAGGGTAACACCGGGGAGCTGTTTTTT. Amino acids: CASTDGGQGNTGELFF.

The chain links TRBV20-1 to TRBJ1-5; D ambiguous. This CDR3 has 10 residues. Germline-derived CDR1 and CDR2 are DFQATT and SNEGSKA (reference sequence). Trimming shortened V by 5 bases and J by 4 bases, and 3 bases separated the two germline ends. CDR3 sequence (DNA): TGCAGTGCTGGAAATCAGCCCCAGCATTTT. Its translation is CSAGNQPQHF.

The rearrangement uses TRBV10-2 and TRBJ1-1; 8 positions agree with TRBD1. Germline lookup yields CDR1 WSHSY and CDR2 SAAADI. Losses at the gene ends were 2 bases for V and 4 bases for J; bases not matched to a gene: 9. The CDR3 extends over 16 amino acids. The CDR3 here is CASSENPGGATTEAFF. CDR3 nucleotide sequence: TGCGCCAGCAGTGAGAATCCAGGGGGCGCAACCACTGAAGCTTTCTTT.

This rearrangement joins TRBV19 to TRBJ1-2; maybe TRBD1 (5 bases). Trimming shortened V by 3 bases and J by 7 bases, and 18 bases separated the two germline ends. The length of the CDR3 is 15 residues. Germline CDR1 LNHDA, CDR2 SQIVND (reference sequence). The CDR3 loop is CASSIGGGREVGYTF. CDR3 in DNA: TGTGCCAGTAGTATCGGGGGTGGAAGGGAGGTTGGCTACACCTTC. The full variable domain, its missing parts supplied by reference TRBV19 and TRBJ1-2, is DGGITQSPKYLFRKEGQNVTLSCEQNLNHDAMYWYRQDPGQGLRLIYYSQIVNDFQKGDIAEGYSVSREKKESFPLTVTSAQKNPTAFYLCASSIGGGREVGYTFGSGTRLTVV.

The rearrangement joins TRBV12-2 to TRBJ1-5; the table's TRBD1 call for D was not verified on the DNA. TRBV12-2 corresponds to a pseudogene. This CDR3 region has 16 residues. The CDR3 reads CASRLVNRSRNQPQHF. The CDR3 DNA reads TGTGCAAGTCGCTTAGTGAACAGGTCCCGCAATCAGCCCCAGCATTTT.

This clone was observed a few times. The genes are TRBV27 and TRBJ2-7; 10 nucleotides match TRBD1. Germline CDR1 MNHEY, CDR2 SMNVEV (reference sequence). CDR3 length equals 17 residues. With 3 bases clipped from V and 6 bases from J, the junction kept 14 bases outside the gene matches. CDR3 sequence: CASSFNTSGTGAFEQYF. The CDR3 DNA sequence: TGTGCCAGCAGTTTTAATACCTCCGGGACAGGGGCCTTCGAGCAGTACTTC.

J is TRBJ1-1 and V is TRBV6-6; no reliable D call. Germline V CDR1 and CDR2: MNHNY, SVGAGI (reference sequence). Trimming pared 4 bases from V and 6 bases from J, leaving 18 bases between. The CDR3 covers 15 residues. CDR3 region: CASSSDKSFNAEAFF. The CDR3 bases are TGTGCCAGCAGTTCCGACAAGAGCTTCAACGCTGAAGCTTTCTTT.

This chain connects TRBV5-1 to TRBJ1-1; TRBD1 matches 7 bases. In germline, CDR1 is SGHRS, CDR2 YFSETQ. Germline trimming cut 4 bases from V and 0 bases from J; bases unmatched to any gene: 6. This CDR3 spans 15 amino acids. CDR3 protein: CASSHRTGMNTEAFF. The DNA of the CDR3 is TGCGCCAGCAGCCATAGGACAGGAATGAACACTGAAGCTTTCTTT.

The J gene is TRBJ2-2, the V gene TRBV11-2, with TRBD2 matching 10 bases. Germline V gene sequence: CDR1 SGHAT, CDR2 FQNNGV. This CDR3 has 16 residues. V was clipped by 6 bases and J by 4 bases; unmatched bases: 8. The CDR3 is CASRNSLAGVTGELFF. CDR3 sequence (DNA): TGTGCCAGCAGGAACAGTCTAGCGGGAGTCACCGGGGAGCTGTTTTTT.

The chain has TRBV28 and TRBJ2-1; D may be TRBD1 (6 bases). The CDR3 has 12 amino acids. The germline CDR1 and CDR2 sequences are MDHEN and SYDVKM. V was pared by 7 bases and J by 6 bases, with 10 bases between. The CDR3 sequence: CASTGALNEQFF. The CDR3 DNA sequence: TGTGCCAGCACAGGGGCCCTCAATGAGCAGTTCTTC. The full variable domain, its missing parts supplied by reference TRBV28 and TRBJ2-1, is DVKVTQSSRYLVKRTGEKVFLECVQDMDHENMFWYRQDPGLGLRLIYFSYDVKMKEKGDIPEGYSVSREKKERFSLILESASTNQTSMYLCASTGALNEQFFGPGTRLTVL.

The chain combines TRBV5-6 with TRBJ2-3, with D hard to call. The V end lost 3 bases, the J end lost 4 bases, and 9 bases lay between the germline ends. Germline V gene sequence: CDR1 SGHDT, CDR2 YYEEEE. The CDR3 contains 13 residues. CDR3 sequence reads: CASSSGTADTQYF. DNA for the CDR3: TGTGCCAGCAGCTCAGGCACGGCAGATACGCAGTATTTT.

This chain links TRBV7-9 with TRBJ2-3; D gene unclear. Trimming took 3 bases from V and 2 from J, leaving 6 bases between them. This CDR3 spans 13 amino acids. Germline loops: CDR1 SEHNR, CDR2 FQNEAQ (reference sequence). The CDR3 DNA is TGTGCCAGCAGCTTGATGATCACAGATACGCAGTATTTT. Protein: CASSLMITDTQYF.

The rearrangement uses TRBV18 and TRBJ1-2; 8 nucleotides match TRBD1. Per germline, CDR1 KGHSH and CDR2 LQKENI. This CDR3 is built from 13 residues. The V and J ends lost 3 bases and 4 bases, in that order; junction bases with no gene match: 1. The CDR3 region is CASSPQGAYGYTF. The CDR3 DNA follows: TGTGCCAGCTCACCGCAGGGGGCCTATGGCTACACCTTC.

The chain combines TRBV6-7 with TRBJ2-3; 11 bases match TRBD2. TRBV6-7 falls under the ORF class, with uncertain function. This CDR3 spans 16 amino acids. V trimming: 5 bases; J trimming: 4 bases; junction bases outside the gene matches: 8. The CDR3 sequence: CASSPELAGVADTQYF. In nucleotides, the CDR3 is TGTGCCAGCAGTCCGGAACTAGCGGGAGTTGCAGATACGCAGTATTTT.

The rearrangement joins TRBV6-5 to TRBJ2-7; D ambiguous. Germline CDR1 reads MNHEY; CDR2 reads SVGAGI. The length of the CDR3 is 12 residues. V lost 1 base to trimming and J lost 4 bases, with 5 bases between them. For the CDR3, the DNA is TGTGCCAGCAGTTACTACAGATACGAGCAGTACTTC. It codes for CASSYYRYEQYF.

CDR3 sequence (DNA): TGTGCCAGCAGCTTAGGCGGGACAGTCTACGAGCAGTACTTC. Translated, it gives CASSLGGTVYEQYF. The chain employs TRBV7-9 and TRBJ2-7, with D tentatively TRBD1 (7 bases). V lost 1 base and J lost 3, with 10 bases in between. The germline V gene has CDR1 SEHNR and CDR2 FQNEAQ (reference sequence). The CDR3 covers 14 residues. Drawing the rest from reference TRBV7-9 and TRBJ2-7, the complete variable domain is DTGVSQNPRHKITKRGQNVTFRCDPISEHNRLYWYRQTLGQGPEFLTYFQNEAQLEKSRLLSDRFSAERPKGSFSTLEIQRTEQGDSAMYLCASSLGGTVYEQYFGPGTRLTVT.

This clone turned up a few times. This rearrangement joins TRBV18 to TRBJ1-3; D unclear. The ends were cut back, 3 bases at V and 1 base at J, with 7 bases in the middle. The CDR3 is 14 amino acids. Germline CDR1 is KGHSH and CDR2 is LQKENI. The CDR3, as DNA: TGTGCCAGCTCACCCGGGTCATCTGGAAACACCATATATTTT. Protein sequence: CASSPGSSGNTIYF.

This clone has only a few counts. This chain joins TRBV6-6 and TRBJ2-7, with D possibly being TRBD1 or TRBD2 (5 bases each). The CDR3 runs 14 residues. Germline V lookup: CDR1 MNHNY, CDR2 SVGAGI (reference sequence). Trimming shortened V by 5 bases and J by 4 bases, and 15 bases separated the two germline ends. The CDR3 region has the DNA TGTGCCAGCAGTCCCGGGACCCTCCTTTACGAGCAGTACTTC. Residues: CASSPGTLLYEQYF.